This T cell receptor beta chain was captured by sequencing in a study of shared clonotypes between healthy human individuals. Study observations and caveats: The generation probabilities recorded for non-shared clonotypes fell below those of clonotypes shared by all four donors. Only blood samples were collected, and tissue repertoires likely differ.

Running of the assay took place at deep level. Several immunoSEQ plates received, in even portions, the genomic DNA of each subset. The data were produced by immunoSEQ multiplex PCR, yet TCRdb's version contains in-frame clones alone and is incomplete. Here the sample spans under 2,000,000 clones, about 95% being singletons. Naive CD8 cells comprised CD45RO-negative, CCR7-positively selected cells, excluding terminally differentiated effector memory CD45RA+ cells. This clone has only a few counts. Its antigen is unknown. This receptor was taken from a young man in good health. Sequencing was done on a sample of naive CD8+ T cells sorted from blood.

CDR3 nucleotide sequence: TGTGCCAGCAGCTTAGGGCCACAGGGACTCTCCTATAATTCACCCCTCCACTTT. Translation: CASSLGPQGLSYNSPLHF. The chain carries TRBV13 and TRBJ1-6; D is perhaps TRBD1 (6 bases). The CDR3 loop spans 18 amino acids. Germline CDR1 PRHDT, CDR2 FYEKMQ (reference sequence). V lost 0 bases, J lost 0 bases, and 12 bases lay in between.